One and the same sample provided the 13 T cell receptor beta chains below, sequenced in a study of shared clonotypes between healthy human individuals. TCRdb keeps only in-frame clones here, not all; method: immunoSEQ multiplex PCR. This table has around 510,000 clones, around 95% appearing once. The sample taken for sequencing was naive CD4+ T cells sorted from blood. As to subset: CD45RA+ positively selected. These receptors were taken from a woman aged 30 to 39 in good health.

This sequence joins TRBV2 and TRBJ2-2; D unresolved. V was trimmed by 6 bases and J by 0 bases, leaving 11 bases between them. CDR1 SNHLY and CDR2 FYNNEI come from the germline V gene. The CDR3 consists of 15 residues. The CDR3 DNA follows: TGTGCCAGCAGGCTGGGTGAGACGAACACCGGGGAGCTGTTTTTT. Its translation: CASRLGETNTGELFF.

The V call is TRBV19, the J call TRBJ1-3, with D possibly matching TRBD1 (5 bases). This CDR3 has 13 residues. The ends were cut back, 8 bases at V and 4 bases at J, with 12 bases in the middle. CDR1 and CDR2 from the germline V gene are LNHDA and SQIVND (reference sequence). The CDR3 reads CASSLTGGNTIYF. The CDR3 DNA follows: TGTGCCAGTTCTCTAACAGGAGGAAACACCATATATTTT.

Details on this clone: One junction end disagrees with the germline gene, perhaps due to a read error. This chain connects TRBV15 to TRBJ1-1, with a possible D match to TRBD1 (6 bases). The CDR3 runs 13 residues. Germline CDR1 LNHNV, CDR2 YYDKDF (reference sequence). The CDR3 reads CATRRGGRGEAFF. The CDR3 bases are TGTGCCACCAGGAGAGGGGGGAGGGGGGAAGCTTTCTTT. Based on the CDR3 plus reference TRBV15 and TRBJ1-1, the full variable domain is DAMVIQNPRYQVTQFGKPVTLSCSQTLNHNVMYWYQQKSSQAPKLLFHYYDKDFNNEADTPDNFQSRRPNTSFCFLDIRSPGLGDTAMYLCATRRGGRGEAFFGQGTRLTVV.

As DNA, the CDR3 is TGCAGCGCCGTCCTGACTAGCGGGAGCCCAGATACGCAGTATTTT. It translates to CSAVLTSGSPDTQYF. This rearrangement joins TRBV29-1 to TRBJ2-3, with 12 bases aligning to TRBD2. Germline values: CDR1 SQVTM, CDR2 ANQGSEA. V lost 7 bases, J lost 4 bases, and 9 bases stayed unmatched. CDR3 size: 15 residues.

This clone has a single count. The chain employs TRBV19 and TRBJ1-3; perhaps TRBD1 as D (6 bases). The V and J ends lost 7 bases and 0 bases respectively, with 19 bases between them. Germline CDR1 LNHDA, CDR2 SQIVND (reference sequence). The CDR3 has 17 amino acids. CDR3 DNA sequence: TGTGCCAGTACCCGAGGGGCAGGGGATGGCTCTGGAAACACCATATATTTT. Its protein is CASTRGAGDGSGNTIYF.

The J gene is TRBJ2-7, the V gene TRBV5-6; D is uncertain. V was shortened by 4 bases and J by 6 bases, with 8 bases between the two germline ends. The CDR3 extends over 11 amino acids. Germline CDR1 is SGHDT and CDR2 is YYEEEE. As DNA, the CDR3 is TGTGCCAGCAGCCGACTTGGCGAGCAGTACTTC. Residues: CASSRLGEQYF.

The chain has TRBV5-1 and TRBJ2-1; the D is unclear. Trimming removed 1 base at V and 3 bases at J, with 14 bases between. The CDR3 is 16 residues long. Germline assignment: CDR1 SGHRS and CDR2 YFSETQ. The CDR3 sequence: CASSLQFSQNYNEQFF. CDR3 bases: TGCGCCAGCAGCTTGCAATTTTCACAGAACTACAATGAGCAGTTCTTC.

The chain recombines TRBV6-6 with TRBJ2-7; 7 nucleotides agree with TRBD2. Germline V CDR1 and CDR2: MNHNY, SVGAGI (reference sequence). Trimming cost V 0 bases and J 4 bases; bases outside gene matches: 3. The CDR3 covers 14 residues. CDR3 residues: CASSYSGGSYEQYF. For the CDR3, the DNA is TGTGCCAGCAGTTACTCGGGCGGGAGTTACGAGCAGTACTTC.

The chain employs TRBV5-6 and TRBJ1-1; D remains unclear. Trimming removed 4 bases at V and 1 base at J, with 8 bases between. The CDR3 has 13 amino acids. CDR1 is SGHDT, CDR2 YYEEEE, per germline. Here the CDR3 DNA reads TGTGCCAGCAGCATTGTAGAGAACACTGAAGCTTTCTTT. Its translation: CASSIVENTEAFF.

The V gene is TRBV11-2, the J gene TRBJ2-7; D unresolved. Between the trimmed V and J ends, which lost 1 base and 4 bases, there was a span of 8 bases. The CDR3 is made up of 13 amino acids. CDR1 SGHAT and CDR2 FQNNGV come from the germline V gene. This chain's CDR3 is CASSLGPLYEQYF. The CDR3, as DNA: TGTGCCAGCAGCTTAGGGCCTTTGTACGAGCAGTACTTC.

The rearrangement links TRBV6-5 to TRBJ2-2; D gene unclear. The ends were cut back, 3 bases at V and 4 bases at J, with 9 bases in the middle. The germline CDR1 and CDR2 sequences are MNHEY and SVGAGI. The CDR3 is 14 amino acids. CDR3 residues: CASSYDASTGELFF. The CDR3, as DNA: TGTGCCAGCAGTTATGATGCGAGCACCGGGGAGCTGTTTTTT.

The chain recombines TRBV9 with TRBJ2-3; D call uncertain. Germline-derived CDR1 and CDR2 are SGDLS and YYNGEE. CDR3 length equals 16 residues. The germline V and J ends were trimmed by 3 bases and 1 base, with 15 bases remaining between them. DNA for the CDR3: TGTGCCAGCAGCGCTTTCATAGCTCCGGGCACAGATACGCAGTATTTT. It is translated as CASSAFIAPGTDTQYF.

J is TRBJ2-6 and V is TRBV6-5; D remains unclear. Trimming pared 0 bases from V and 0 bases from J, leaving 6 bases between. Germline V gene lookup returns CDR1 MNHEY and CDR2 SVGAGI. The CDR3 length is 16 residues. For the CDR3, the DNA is TGTGCCAGCAGTTACTCGCGGAGCTCTGGGGCCAACGTCCTGACTTTC. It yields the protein CASSYSRSSGANVLTF.